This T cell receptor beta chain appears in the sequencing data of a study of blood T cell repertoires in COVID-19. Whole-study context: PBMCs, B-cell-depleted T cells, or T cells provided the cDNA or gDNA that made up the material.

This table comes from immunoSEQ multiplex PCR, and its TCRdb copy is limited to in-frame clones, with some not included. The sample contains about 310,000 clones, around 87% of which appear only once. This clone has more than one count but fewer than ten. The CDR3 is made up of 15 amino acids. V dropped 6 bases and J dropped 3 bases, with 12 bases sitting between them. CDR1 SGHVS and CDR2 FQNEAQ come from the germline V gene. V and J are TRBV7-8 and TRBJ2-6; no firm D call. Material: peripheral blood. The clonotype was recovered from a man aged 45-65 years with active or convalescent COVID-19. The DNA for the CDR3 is TGTGCCAGCAGTTCTAGGCTTGTTGGGGCCAACGTCCTGACTTTC. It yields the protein CASSSRLVGANVLTF.